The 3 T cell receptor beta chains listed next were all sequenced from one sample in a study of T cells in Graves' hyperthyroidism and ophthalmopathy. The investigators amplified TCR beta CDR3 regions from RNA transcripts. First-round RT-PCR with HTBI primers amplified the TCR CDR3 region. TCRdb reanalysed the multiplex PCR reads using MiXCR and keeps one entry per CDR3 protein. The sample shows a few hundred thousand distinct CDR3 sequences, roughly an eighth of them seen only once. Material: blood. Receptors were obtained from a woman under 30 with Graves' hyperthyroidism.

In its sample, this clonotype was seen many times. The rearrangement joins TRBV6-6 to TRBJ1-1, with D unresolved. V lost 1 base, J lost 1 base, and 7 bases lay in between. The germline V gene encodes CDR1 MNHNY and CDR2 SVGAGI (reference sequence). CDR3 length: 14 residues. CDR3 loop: CASSYYGTNTEAFF. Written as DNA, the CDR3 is TGTGCCAGCAGTTACTATGGTACGAACACTGAAGCTTTCTTT.

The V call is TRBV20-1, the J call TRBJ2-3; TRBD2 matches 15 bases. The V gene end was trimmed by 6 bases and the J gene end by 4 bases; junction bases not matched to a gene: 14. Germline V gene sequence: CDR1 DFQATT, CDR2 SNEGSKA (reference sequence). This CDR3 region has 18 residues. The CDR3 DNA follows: TGCAGTGCCTCCGGACTAGCGGGAGGGCCTCTCCTCTCAGATACGCAGTATTTT. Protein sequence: CSASGLAGGPLLSDTQYF.

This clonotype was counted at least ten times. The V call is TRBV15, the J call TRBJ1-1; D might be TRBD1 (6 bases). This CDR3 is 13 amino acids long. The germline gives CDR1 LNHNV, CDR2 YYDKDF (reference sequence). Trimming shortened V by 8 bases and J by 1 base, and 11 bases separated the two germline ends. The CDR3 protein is CATDDRTNTEAFF. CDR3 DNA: TGTGCCACCGATGACAGGACGAACACTGAAGCTTTCTTT.